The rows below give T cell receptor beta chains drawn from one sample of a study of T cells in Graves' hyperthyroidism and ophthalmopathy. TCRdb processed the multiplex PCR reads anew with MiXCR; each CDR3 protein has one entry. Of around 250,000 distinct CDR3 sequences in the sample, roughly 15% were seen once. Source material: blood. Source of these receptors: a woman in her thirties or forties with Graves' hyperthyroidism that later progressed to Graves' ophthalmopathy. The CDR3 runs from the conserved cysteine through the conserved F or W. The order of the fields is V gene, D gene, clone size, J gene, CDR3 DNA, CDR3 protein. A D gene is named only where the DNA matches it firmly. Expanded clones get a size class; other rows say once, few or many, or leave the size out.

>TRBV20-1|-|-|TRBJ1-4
TGCAGTGCCCTTTCCCCTGGATCAAGCAATGAAAAACTGTTTTTT
CSALSPGSSNEKLFF
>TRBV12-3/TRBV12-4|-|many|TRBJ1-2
TGTGCCAGCAGCCAAACCCGGACAATTGGGGACACCTTC
CASSQTRTIGDTF
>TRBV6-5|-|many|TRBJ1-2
TGTGCCAGCAGTTACTCGAAGGCTTCAGTCGTCGGCTACACCTTC
CASSYSKASVVGYTF
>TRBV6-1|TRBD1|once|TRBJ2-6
TGTGCCAGCAGAAACTACCCGGGACAGAGCTCTGGGGCCAACGTCCTGACTTTC
CASRNYPGQSSGANVLTF
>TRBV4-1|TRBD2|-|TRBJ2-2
TGCGCCAGCAGCCAAGGACTAGCCCCCGGGGAGCTGTTTTTT
CASSQGLAPGELFF
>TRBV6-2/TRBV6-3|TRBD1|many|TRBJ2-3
TGTGCCAGCAGTCGTCCGGGACAGGGATCAGATACGCAGTATTTT
CASSRPGQGSDTQYF
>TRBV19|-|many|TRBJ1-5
TGTGCCAGTAGTGGCCAGGGGCGGTCATATCAGCCCCAGCATTTT
CASSGQGRSYQPQHF
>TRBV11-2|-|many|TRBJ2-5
TGTGCCAGCAGCTTAGTCGACCTCCAAGAGACCCAGTACTTC
CASSLVDLQETQYF
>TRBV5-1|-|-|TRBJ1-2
TGCGCCAGCAGCTTGTTTGGCAGGGCGACCTATGGCTACACCTTC
CASSLFGRATYGYTF
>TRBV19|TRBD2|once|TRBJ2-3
TGTGCCAGTTTCGACCCGGGACTAGCGATATCCACAGAGACGCAGTATTTT
CASFDPGLAISTETQYF
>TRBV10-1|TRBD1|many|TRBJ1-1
TGCGCCAGCAGTGAGTTTTGGACAGGGGATGAAGCTTTCTTT
CASSEFWTGDEAFF
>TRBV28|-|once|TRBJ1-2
TGTGCCAGCAGCTCCCCCTTTGGGGGCTACACCTTC
CASSSPFGGYTF
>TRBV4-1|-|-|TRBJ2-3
TGCGCCAGCAGCCAGGGGCGAGATCGCACAGATACGCAGTATTTT
CASSQGRDRTDTQYF
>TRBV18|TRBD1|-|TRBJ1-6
TGTGCCAGCTCACCACGCTCGGGGACAGGGAACTCACCCCTCCACTTT
CASSPRSGTGNSPLHF
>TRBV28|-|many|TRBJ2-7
TGTGCCAGCAGTTTGTTCAAGACTAGTTATCCCTACGAGCAGTACTTC
CASSLFKTSYPYEQYF
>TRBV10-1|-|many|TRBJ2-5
TGCGCCAGCAGTGAAGGTTCTAACGTCCACCAAGAGACCCAGTACTTC
CASSEGSNVHQETQYF
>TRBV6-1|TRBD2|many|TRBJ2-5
TGTGCCAGCTGTAAAGCGGGAGGGTTAGCGGAGACCCAGTACTTC
CASCKAGGLAETQYF
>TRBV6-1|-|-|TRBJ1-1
TGTGCCAGCAGGGACGAGGGCCAGGGGATGAACACTGAAGCTTTCTTT
CASRDEGQGMNTEAFF
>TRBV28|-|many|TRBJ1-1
TGTGCCACCTATCAGAAAAGGAACACTGAAGCTTTCTTT
CATYQKRNTEAFF
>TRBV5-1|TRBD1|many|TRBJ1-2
TGCGCCAGCAGCCTGGACAGGGCTTCCTATGGCTACACCTTC
CASSLDRASYGYTF
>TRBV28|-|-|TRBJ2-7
TGTGCCAGCAGTCCCAATAGGTACGAGCAGTACTTC
CASSPNRYEQYF
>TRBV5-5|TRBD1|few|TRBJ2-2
TGTGCCAGCAGTGACATTGCGACAGGGGACACCGGGGAGCTGTTTTTT
CASSDIATGDTGELFF
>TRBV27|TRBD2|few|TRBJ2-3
TGTGCCAGCAGTTCCCCGGGACTAGCAGGAGATACGCAGTATTTT
CASSSPGLAGDTQYF
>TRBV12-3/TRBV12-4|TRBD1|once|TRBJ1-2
TGTGCCAGCAGCCCATCCGGCAGACAGGGAATGGGCTACACCTTC
CASSPSGRQGMGYTF
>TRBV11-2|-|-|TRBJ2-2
TGTGCCGCCCCCAGGGAAGGCACCGGGGAGCTGTTTTTT
CAAPREGTGELFF
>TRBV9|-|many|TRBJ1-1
TGTGCCAGCAGCCCTGGGACCCCAGCTCCCACTGAAGCTTTCTTT
CASSPGTPAPTEAFF
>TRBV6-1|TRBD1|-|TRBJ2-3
TGTGCCAGCAGTCCCGGGACAGGGTCGGGTGGTACGCAGTATTTT
CASSPGTGSGGTQYF
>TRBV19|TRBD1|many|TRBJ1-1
TGTGCCAGTGACAGGGGAACTGAAGCTTTCTTT
CASDRGTEAFF
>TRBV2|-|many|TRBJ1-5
TGTGCCAGCAGTGAGACTCTTAGCAATCAGCCCCAGCATTTT
CASSETLSNQPQHF
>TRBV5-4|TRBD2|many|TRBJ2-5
TGTGCCAGCAGCTTGCTAGCGGGAACCCAAGAGACCCAGTACTTC
CASSLLAGTQETQYF
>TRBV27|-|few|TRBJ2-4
TGTGCCAGCAGTTTATCGGGGTCGGACATTCAGTACTTC
CASSLSGSDIQYF